This passage covers 11 T cell receptor beta chains from one sample sequenced in a study of OX40 agonist ivuxolimab in advanced cancers. TCRdb's table, derived via immunoSEQ multiplex PCR, lists solely in-frame clones and lacks some. The repertoire holds fewer than 20,000 clones, with more than 70% as singletons. Specimen: CD4+ or CD8+ T cells sorted from blood, collected in a trial of the OX40 agonist ivuxolimab. The receptors here all came from an adult with an advanced solid tumor such as melanoma, head and neck, liver or kidney cancer.

J is TRBJ2-5 and V is TRBV19; 9 nucleotides match TRBD2. This CDR3 spans 16 amino acids. V was clipped by 1 base and J by 1 base; unmatched bases: 4. In germline, CDR1 is LNHDA, CDR2 SQIVND (reference sequence). CDR3 sequence (DNA): TGTGCCAGTAGTATAGCTGGTAGCGGGAGCCAAGAGACCCAGTACTTC. This codes for CASSIAGSGSQETQYF.

The chain joins TRBV27 to TRBJ2-7, with 7 bases matching TRBD1. V was pared by 7 bases and J by 2 bases, with 14 bases of the junction left unmatched. This CDR3 region has 16 residues. The V gene's germline CDR1 is MNHEY and CDR2 SMNVEV (reference sequence). The CDR3 loop is CASTPSEGDRAYEQYF. DNA for the CDR3: TGTGCCAGCACCCCCAGCGAGGGGGACAGAGCCTACGAGCAGTACTTC.

This sequence joins TRBV10-1 and TRBJ2-5; 7 bases map to TRBD2. Trimming at V came to 6 bases and at J to 3 bases, leaving 7 bases not matched to a gene. Looked up from germline, CDR1 is WNHNN and CDR2 is SYGVQD (reference sequence). CDR3 length equals 14 residues. This CDR3 reads CASSPGTNEETQYF. In DNA, the CDR3 is TGCGCCAGCAGCCCCGGGACTAACGAAGAGACCCAGTACTTC.

The rearrangement links TRBV7-6 to TRBJ2-7; D is unresolved. The CDR3 is made up of 15 amino acids. Germline lookup yields CDR1 SGHVS and CDR2 FNYEAQ. Trimming removed 2 bases at V and 2 bases at J, with 13 bases between. This chain's CDR3 is CASSLRAEPPYEQYF. CDR3 bases: TGTGCCAGCAGCTTAAGGGCAGAGCCCCCCTACGAGCAGTACTTC.

The CDR3 reads CASSQEATGISGANVLTF. The CDR3 DNA is TGTGCCAGCAGCCAAGAAGCGACAGGGATCTCTGGGGCCAACGTCCTGACTTTC. The chain joins TRBV4-2 to TRBJ2-6; 7 positions match TRBD1. Germline V gene data show CDR1 as LGHNA and CDR2 as YNFKEQ. Trimming cost V 0 bases and J 0 bases; bases outside gene matches: 5. The CDR3 has 18 amino acids.

The chain combines TRBV5-5 with TRBJ1-5; 10 bases match TRBD1. Looked up from germline, CDR1 is SGHKS and CDR2 is YYEKEE (reference sequence). J was trimmed by 2 bases and V by 3 bases; bases with no gene match: 2. This CDR3 contains 15 residues. The CDR3 bases are TGTGCCAGCAGCTCCGGGACAGGGGGCAATCAGCCCCAGCATTTT. This gives the protein CASSSGTGGNQPQHF.

In its sample, this clone was seen a few times. This chain uses TRBV7-9 with TRBJ2-5; D is uncertain. The germline V and J ends were trimmed by 5 bases and 4 bases, with 11 bases remaining between them. CDR3 length equals 13 residues. The germline V gene has CDR1 SEHNR and CDR2 FQNEAQ (reference sequence). The DNA of the CDR3 is TGTGCCAGCAGCCTCCCCCCAGGAGAGACCCAGTACTTC. Translated, it gives CASSLPPGETQYF.

The chain recombines TRBV9 with TRBJ2-1; D gene ambiguous. The CDR3 consists of 14 residues. The germline gives CDR1 SGDLS, CDR2 YYNGEE. Deletions cut 4 bases from V and 4 bases from J, with 12 bases between. The CDR3, as DNA: TGTGCCAGCAGCCCCCAGAGCCTTTACAATGAGCAGTTCTTC. This codes for CASSPQSLYNEQFF. The complete variable domain, with remaining parts taken from reference TRBV9 and TRBJ2-1, reads DSGVTQTPKHLITATGQRVTLRCSPRSGDLSVYWYQQSLDQGLQFLIQYYNGEERAKGNILERFSAQQFPDLHSELNLSSLELGDSALYFCASSPQSLYNEQFFGPGTRLTVL.

The chain has TRBV9 and TRBJ1-2; 7 bases map to TRBD1. The trim removed 4 bases at V and 10 bases at J, leaving 10 bases unmatched. The germline gives CDR1 SGDLS, CDR2 YYNGEE. The CDR3 is made up of 13 amino acids. The CDR3 is CASSPSRQGPYTF. The CDR3 DNA follows: TGTGCCAGCAGCCCTAGCCGACAGGGACCCTACACCTTC.

The chain employs TRBV6-6 and TRBJ1-1; D is uncertain. V was pared by 5 bases and J by 1 base, with 17 bases between. The CDR3 consists of 16 residues. Looked up from germline, CDR1 is MNHNY and CDR2 is SVGAGI (reference sequence). As DNA, the CDR3 is TGTGCCAGCAGTCAATTCGACTTCCGGGAGAACACTGAAGCTTTCTTT. It encodes CASSQFDFRENTEAFF.

V usage is TRBV10-3 and J usage is TRBJ1-5, with TRBD1 as a possible D gene (6 bases). From germline, CDR1 is ENHRY and CDR2 SYGVKD. The CDR3 contains 16 residues. With 0 bases removed from V and 2 bases from J, the gap between germline ends came to 11 bases. The CDR3 DNA reads as TGTGCCATCAGTGAGTCCGCAGGGGCGGGCAATCAGCCCCAGCATTTT. It yields the protein CAISESAGAGNQPQHF.